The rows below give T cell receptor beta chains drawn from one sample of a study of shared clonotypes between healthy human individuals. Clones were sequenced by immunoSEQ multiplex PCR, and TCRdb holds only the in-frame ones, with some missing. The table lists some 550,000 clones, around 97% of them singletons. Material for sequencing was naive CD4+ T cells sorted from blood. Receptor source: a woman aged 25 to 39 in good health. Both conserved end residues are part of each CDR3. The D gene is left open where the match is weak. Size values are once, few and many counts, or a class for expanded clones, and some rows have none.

TGTGCCAGCAGTCCCCGCATAGCGCACTCCTACGAGCAGTACTTC	CASSPRIAHSYEQYF	.	TRBV28	TRBJ2-7	.
TGTGCCAGCAGTTCGGGGGGGTCGGCTAATGAAAAACTGTTTTTT	CASSSGGSANEKLFF	.	TRBV28	TRBJ1-4	.
TGCGCCAGCAGCTTGGCCCGGGACAGGGTTGACACTGAAGCTTTCTTT	CASSLARDRVDTEAFF	TRBD1	TRBV5-1	TRBJ1-1	.
TGTGCCAGCATTAGACCGGGACATGAAAAACTGTTTTTT	CASIRPGHEKLFF	.	TRBV28	TRBJ1-4	.
TGTGCCAGTCGGACCGGGACAGCTTCCTACGAGCAGTACTTC	CASRTGTASYEQYF	TRBD1	TRBV19	TRBJ2-7	.
TGTGCCATCAGAGACTCGGACAGGGGATTCGAGCAGTACTTC	CAIRDSDRGFEQYF	TRBD1	TRBV10-3	TRBJ2-7	.
TGTGCCAGCAGCTCAGGGGGTGTTTACCACAATGAGCAGTTCTTC	CASSSGGVYHNEQFF	TRBD1	TRBV5-4	TRBJ2-1	.
TGTGCCACCAGCTCTTCCCTCGGGAGCTCTGGGGCCAACGTCCTGACTTTC	CATSSSLGSSGANVLTF	.	TRBV15	TRBJ2-6	.
TGTGCCAGCAGCTCGGGACTAGCGGGAAGAAACGAGCAGTACTTC	CASSSGLAGRNEQYF	TRBD2	TRBV7-2	TRBJ2-7	.
TGTGCCAGCAGCTGGCCCGACGGTTACGAGCAGTACTTC	CASSWPDGYEQYF	.	TRBV5-8	TRBJ2-7	.
TGTGCCAGCAGTTTCTCAGGGAGCAATCAGCCCCAGCATTTT	CASSFSGSNQPQHF	.	TRBV27	TRBJ1-5	.
TGTGCCTGGAGTGCCGGGACCTCTCCTCGACCCGGGGAGCTGTTTTTT	CAWSAGTSPRPGELFF	.	TRBV30	TRBJ2-2	.
TGTGCCAGTAATCCTAGCGGGTACAACAAATACAATGAGCAGTTCTTC	CASNPSGYNKYNEQFF	TRBD2	TRBV19	TRBJ2-1	.
TGTGCCAGCAGTGAAGCGCTTCAAGTTATGACCTACGAGCAGTACTTC	CASSEALQVMTYEQYF	.	TRBV6-1	TRBJ2-7	.
TGTGCCTGGAGTGCGGGGGTGAACACTGAAGCTTTCTTT	CAWSAGVNTEAFF	.	TRBV30	TRBJ1-1	.
TGTGCCAGCTCGATACAGGGGGCGAAGGGAAACACTGAAGCTTTCTTT	CASSIQGAKGNTEAFF	TRBD1	TRBV18	TRBJ1-1	.
TGTGCCAGCTCACAACGGACTAGCGGGAGGGACGAGCAGTACTTC	CASSQRTSGRDEQYF	TRBD2	TRBV18	TRBJ2-7	.
TGTGCCAGCAGTTACTCGAGTGACAGGGAAAACATTCAGTACTTC	CASSYSSDRENIQYF	TRBD1	TRBV6-5	TRBJ2-4	.
TGTGCCTGGAATTCGGGGTTGGGACTAGCGGGGGGCAGCTCCTACAATGAGCAGTTCTTC	CAWNSGLGLAGGSSYNEQFF	TRBD2	TRBV30	TRBJ2-1	.
TGTGCCAGCAGTTACTCGAGAGGGAGCACAGATACGCAGTATTTT	CASSYSRGSTDTQYF	.	TRBV6-5	TRBJ2-3	.
TGTGCCAGCAGTGAATTACTAGCGGGATCTGAGACCCAGTACTTC	CASSELLAGSETQYF	TRBD2	TRBV25-1	TRBJ2-5	once
TGCGCCAGCAGCCAACGACCTCTGGAGGGAGTGGCAGATACGCAGTATTTT	CASSQRPLEGVADTQYF	.	TRBV4-1	TRBJ2-3	.
TGTGCCAGCAGTATGACAGGGGGCATTCTCAATGAAAAACTGTTTTTT	CASSMTGGILNEKLFF	TRBD1	TRBV7-6	TRBJ1-4	.
TGTGCCAGCTCACCGGCAACCTCTGGCGAGCAGTACTTC	CASSPATSGEQYF	.	TRBV18	TRBJ2-7	.
TGCGCCAGCAGCTTCGGGACAGGGGTTAACTCACCCCTCCACTTT	CASSFGTGVNSPLHF	TRBD1	TRBV5-1	TRBJ1-6	.
TGTGCCAGCAGCTTAGAAGAGAGGAGGACAGGAACCTACGAGCAGTACTTC	CASSLEERRTGTYEQYF	TRBD1	TRBV13	TRBJ2-7	.
TGTGCCAGCAGCTTTAGATCCCCATCAGAGGGGCCAGATACGCAGTATTTT	CASSFRSPSEGPDTQYF	.	TRBV7-9	TRBJ2-3	.
TGTGCCAGCAGCGGGCGGACTAGCGGGGGGCATGAGTTCTTC	CASSGRTSGGHEFF	TRBD2	TRBV7-9	TRBJ2-1	.
TGTGCCAGCAGCCAAGACCGAGCAGGGGTAACCGGGGAGCTGTTTTTT	CASSQDRAGVTGELFF	.	TRBV14	TRBJ2-2	.
TGTGCTAGTGGTTTGGTCACGTATCAGGACCGTTGGAACTACAATGAGCAGTTCTTC	CASGLVTYQDRWNYNEQFF	.	TRBV12-5	TRBJ2-1	.
TGTGCCAGCAGTATTGGACCACCGGGGGAGACCCAGTACTTC	CASSIGPPGETQYF	.	TRBV27	TRBJ2-5	.
TGTGCCAGCAGTAAAACCAGCGGACACGCTTACACAGATACGCAGTATTTT	CASSKTSGHAYTDTQYF	.	TRBV6-4	TRBJ2-3	.
TGTGCCAGCAGCTCCCGGAGCAGGGGAGGACGTGGCTACACCTTC	CASSSRSRGGRGYTF	.	TRBV5-6	TRBJ1-2	.
TGCGCCAGCAGCTCGGACAGTCACTCCTACAATGAGCAGTTCTTC	CASSSDSHSYNEQFF	.	TRBV5-1	TRBJ2-1	.
TGCGCCAGCAGCTTGGTTAGCGGGAGCTCCTACAATGAGCAGTTCTTC	CASSLVSGSSYNEQFF	TRBD2	TRBV5-1	TRBJ2-1	.
TGTGCCAGCAGCTTAGTTACCGGTAGCCCTCGCGAGCAGTACTTC	CASSLVTGSPREQYF	.	TRBV11-2	TRBJ2-7	.
TGTGCCAGCAGGGCCGATGTGGCGACTGAAGCTTTCTTT	CASRADVATEAFF	.	TRBV6-5	TRBJ1-1	.
TGTGCCAGCAGTGAAAGGCAGGGAAGCTCCTACGAGCAGTACTTC	CASSERQGSSYEQYF	.	TRBV6-1	TRBJ2-7	.
TGTGCCAGCAGTTTCGGGGGGGTTCGCGAAAAACTGCTTTTT	CASSFGGVREKLLF	.	TRBV28	TRBJ1-4	.
TGTGCCAGCAGAGCGGAGCCCTCTAACTATGGCTACACCTTC	CASRAEPSNYGYTF	.	TRBV6-5	TRBJ1-2	once
TGTGCCAGCAGCCCCCAGTTTAGTGGCGATGAGCAGTTCTTC	CASSPQFSGDEQFF	.	TRBV14	TRBJ2-1	.
TGTGCCAGCAGTGAAATAGTTGGACTAGGGGGCACAGATACGCAGTATTTT	CASSEIVGLGGTDTQYF	TRBD2	TRBV6-1	TRBJ2-3	.
TGTGCCAGCAGTCGGACAGGGGCGGGCAATCAGCCCCAGCATTTT	CASSRTGAGNQPQHF	TRBD1	TRBV28	TRBJ1-5	.
TGCGCCAGCAGCCGGGGTTCGGGGGACTCTGGGGCCAACGTCCTGACTTTC	CASSRGSGDSGANVLTF	.	TRBV5-1	TRBJ2-6	.
TGTGCCAGCAGTAAGGACCAGGCCAAAAACATTCAGTACTTC	CASSKDQAKNIQYF	.	TRBV2	TRBJ2-4	once
TGCGCCAGCAGCCAAGTAAATATAGCCCCCGGGGAGCTGTTTTTT	CASSQVNIAPGELFF	.	TRBV4-1	TRBJ2-2	.
TGTGCCAGCTCACGGACTCTAGCGCAGCAAGAGACCCAGTACTTC	CASSRTLAQQETQYF	.	TRBV18	TRBJ2-5	.
TGTGCCAGCAGTTTAAGACTAGCGGGAAGGAATGAGCAGTTCTTC	CASSLRLAGRNEQFF	TRBD2	TRBV28	TRBJ2-1	.
TGCGCCAGCAGCCAAGTCCCCAATGGTGAGCAGTTCTTC	CASSQVPNGEQFF	.	TRBV4-1	TRBJ2-1	.
TGTGCCAGTAGTAAAACCGGGACTTCGACCGGGGAGCTGTTTTTT	CASSKTGTSTGELFF	.	TRBV19	TRBJ2-2	.
TGTGCCAGCAGCGTCGGGACTAGTCTCCAAGAGACCCAGTACTTC	CASSVGTSLQETQYF	TRBD2	TRBV9	TRBJ2-5	.
TGTGCCACCAGCGCAGAGGGACTAGCGGGAAGGGGTTGGGCAGATACGCAGTATTTT	CATSAEGLAGRGWADTQYF	TRBD2	TRBV15	TRBJ2-3	.
TGTGCCAGCAGTTTTGGTTCGTGGGACAGCAACACCGGGGAGCTGTTTTTT	CASSFGSWDSNTGELFF	TRBD1	TRBV28	TRBJ2-2	.
TGTGCCAGCAAGGGCCAATCGTACGAGCAGTACTTC	CASKGQSYEQYF	.	TRBV6-1	TRBJ2-7	.
TGTGCCAGCAGCCGGACCCAAGGTGGCTACACCTTC	CASSRTQGGYTF	.	TRBV6-1	TRBJ1-2	.
TGTGCCAGCAGCGCTCTGACTAGCGGCTTAGGAGAGACCCAGTACTTC	CASSALTSGLGETQYF	TRBD2	TRBV9	TRBJ2-5	.
TGTGCCATCAGCAGGGAGAATCAGCCCCAGCATTTT	CAISRENQPQHF	.	TRBV10-3	TRBJ1-5	.
TGCGCCAGCAGCCCCGGGACAGGGGCCTACGAGCAGTACTTC	CASSPGTGAYEQYF	TRBD1	TRBV5-1	TRBJ2-7	.
TGCAGCGCCAAAAAGGGGGCTCCTTATGGCTACACCTTC	CSAKKGAPYGYTF	TRBD1	TRBV29-1	TRBJ1-2	.
TGTGCCATTGCCCGGGGGGAAATTCTCTCCTACGAGCAGTACTTC	CAIARGEILSYEQYF	TRBD2	TRBV2	TRBJ2-7	.